Following are 30 T cell receptor beta chains from one sample sequenced in a study of T cells in Graves' hyperthyroidism and ophthalmopathy. Authors of the study amplified TCR beta CDR3 regions from RNA transcripts. HTBI primers were the set used in a first-round RT-PCR of the TCR CDR3. TCRdb passed the multiplex PCR reads through MiXCR, listing each CDR3 protein once. The profile shows hundreds of thousands of distinct CDR3 sequences, 15% to 20% of them singletons. Input material: blood. The receptors originated from a woman in her twenties or thirties with Graves' hyperthyroidism.

This clonotype showed up just a few times. This chain connects TRBV29-1 to TRBJ2-2; perhaps TRBD2 as D (6 bases). Germline values: CDR1 SQVTM, CDR2 ANQGSEA. V gave up 8 bases and J gave up 6 bases, with 16 bases separating them. The CDR3 has 13 residues. Here the CDR3 reads CSLRGGSSGELFF. CDR3 coding DNA: TGCAGCCTACGTGGGGGGTCCTCCGGGGAGCTGTTTTTT.

V usage is TRBV6-1 and J usage is TRBJ1-5, with 7 nucleotides matching TRBD1. The CDR3 totals 18 residues. V lost 5 bases and J lost 1; bases outside the gene matches: 14. Per germline, CDR1 MNHNS and CDR2 SASEGT. The CDR3, as DNA: TGTGCCAGCAGTAAAGGACAGGTCATCTATATGAGCAATCAGCCCCAGCATTTT. This translates into CASSKGQVIYMSNQPQHF.

In its sample, this clonotype was seen many times. The chain links TRBV7-3 to TRBJ1-2; no reliable D call. The V end was cut by 5 bases, the J end by 1 base, with 14 bases between. Looked up from germline, CDR1 is SGHTA and CDR2 is FQGTGA. The CDR3 sequence is 15 residues long. CDR3 nucleotide sequence: TGTGCCAGCAGCCCGACCCACTTAGATAACTATGGCTACACCTTC. This codes for CASSPTHLDNYGYTF.

A note on this clonotype: Being one base from a much bigger clone, this may be a read error. The gene calls are TRBV20-1 and TRBJ2-7; TRBD2 might be the D (5 bases). V lost 2 bases and J lost 7, with 12 bases in between. CDR1 is DFQATT, CDR2 SNEGSKA, per germline (reference sequence). This CDR3 region has 12 residues. The CDR3 bases are TGCAGTGCTAGAACTCGGAGGACGGAGCAGTACTTC. Translating gives CSARTRRTEQYF.

This clonotype was recorded at least ten times. The chain is built from TRBV3-1 and TRBJ1-5, with a tentative D call TRBD1 (6 bases). CDR1 LGHDT and CDR2 YNNKEL come from the germline V gene (reference sequence). This CDR3 has 17 amino acids. V dropped 1 base and J dropped 4 bases, with 17 bases sitting between them. CDR3 region: CASSQAPLAGTNQPQHF. CDR3 in DNA: TGTGCCAGCAGCCAAGCCCCCCTGGCAGGGACAAATCAGCCCCAGCATTTT.

This chain uses TRBV12-3 or TRBV12-4 with TRBJ1-2; 8 bases are shared with TRBD1. The trim removed 6 bases at V and 5 bases at J, leaving 8 bases unmatched. This CDR3 has 14 residues. DNA of the CDR3: TGTGCCAGCAGCCCGGCTAGACAGGGGTATGGCTACACCTTC. Amino acid sequence: CASSPARQGYGYTF.

This clonotype was counted ten times or more. This chain connects TRBV18 to TRBJ1-1; TRBD1 might be the D (6 bases). The germline V gene has CDR1 KGHSH and CDR2 LQKENI. The CDR3 contains 15 residues. V was cut by 5 bases and J by 2 bases, with 15 bases left in between. CDR3 DNA sequence: TGTGCCAGCTCATCTATAGGACAGATTAACACTGAAGCTTTCTTT. It specifies CASSSIGQINTEAFF.

The chain recombines TRBV20-1 with TRBJ2-7, with TRBD2 matching over 7 bases. J gave up 4 bases and V 4 bases, and 10 bases lay outside the gene matches. This CDR3 spans 14 amino acids. Germline V gene lookup returns CDR1 DFQATT and CDR2 SNEGSKA (reference sequence). The CDR3 is CSAMAGEWEYEQYF. For the CDR3, the DNA is TGCAGTGCTATGGCGGGAGAATGGGAGTACGAGCAGTACTTC.

The V call is TRBV18, the J call TRBJ1-5; TRBD1 might be the D (5 bases). Germline CDR1 KGHSH, CDR2 LQKENI. V shed 2 bases and J shed 7 bases, with 12 bases lying between them. This CDR3 region has 14 residues. CDR3 sequence reads: CASSPDQGGQPQHF. Here the CDR3 DNA reads TGTGCCAGCTCACCAGATCAGGGTGGCCAGCCCCAGCATTTT.

This clonotype was counted at least ten times. CDR3 DNA sequence: TGTGCCAGCAGCTTAGAGGGATGGCTCGGGGGACAGAACACTGAAGCTTTCTTT. Its translation is CASSLEGWLGGQNTEAFF. The rearrangement joins TRBV7-2 to TRBJ1-1; tentatively, D is TRBD1 (6 bases). V lost 1 base to trimming and J lost 1 base, with 19 bases between them. The length of the CDR3 is 18 residues. Germline V gives CDR1 SGHTA, CDR2 FQGNSA. Drawing the rest from reference TRBV7-2 and TRBJ1-1, the complete variable domain is GAGVSQSPSNKVTEKGKDVELRCDPISGHTALYWYRQSLGQGLEFLIYFQGNSAPDKSGLPSDRFSAERTGGSVSTLTIQRTQQEDSAVYLCASSLEGWLGGQNTEAFFGQGTRLTVV.

This clonotype was seen more than once but under ten times. V is TRBV6-5 and J is TRBJ2-7; TRBD1 might be the D (6 bases). Germline V gene lookup returns CDR1 MNHEY and CDR2 SVGAGI. This CDR3 has 14 amino acids. The V gene lost 4 bases and the J gene lost 7 bases, with 17 bases spanning the gap. The CDR3 DNA is TGTGCCAGCAGTTTACAGGGTACGTCGTGGGAGCAGTACTTC. Protein product: CASSLQGTSWEQYF.

This clonotype was seen many times. CDR3 in amino acids: CAWSQGTDTQYF. CDR3 DNA: TGTGCCTGGTCACAGGGGACAGATACGCAGTATTTT. The chain links TRBV30 to TRBJ2-3; the match to TRBD1 covers 7 bases. This CDR3 has 12 amino acids. CDR1 is GTSNPN and CDR2 is SVGIG in the germline V gene (reference sequence). With V trimmed by 5 bases and J by 3 bases, 2 bases remained unmatched.

This chain uses TRBV6-1 with TRBJ1-3; D is undetermined. CDR1 and CDR2 (germline): MNHNS, SASEGT. The CDR3 is 17 amino acids. Trimming shortened V by 1 base and J by 0 bases, and 13 bases separated the two germline ends. In DNA form, the CDR3 reads TGTGCCAGCAGTGAAGTATGGTGGTTTCGCTCTGGAAACACCATATATTTT. Translating it yields CASSEVWWFRSGNTIYF.

This clonotype was observed at least ten times. This rearrangement joins TRBV12-3 or TRBV12-4 to TRBJ1-1, with a possible D match to TRBD1 (6 bases). There are 13 residues in the CDR3. V was pared by 7 bases and J by 4 bases, with 13 bases between. This CDR3 reads CASNVQGGTEAFF. The CDR3 coding sequence is TGTGCCAGCAATGTACAGGGTGGCACTGAAGCTTTCTTT.

The chain employs TRBV12-3 or TRBV12-4 and TRBJ1-1; D remains ambiguous. V was trimmed by 3 bases and J by 0 bases, leaving 8 bases between them. The CDR3 is made up of 14 amino acids. CDR3 coding DNA: TGTGCCAGCAGTTTTGGGAATATGAACACTGAAGCTTTCTTT. Encoded protein: CASSFGNMNTEAFF.

The chain has TRBV2 and TRBJ2-7; no reliable D call. V lost 6 bases to trimming and J lost 6 bases, with 9 bases between them. The CDR3 has 11 residues. Germline V gene lookup returns CDR1 SNHLY and CDR2 FYNNEI. This chain's CDR3 is CASSHSAEQYF. The CDR3 nucleotides read TGTGCCAGCAGCCACAGCGCCGAGCAGTACTTC.

The chain is built from TRBV14 and TRBJ2-7; D may match TRBD1 or TRBD2 (7 bases each). This CDR3 has 17 residues. Germline V gives CDR1 SGHDN, CDR2 FVKESK. Trimming pared 4 bases from V and 3 bases from J, leaving 22 bases between. The CDR3 sequence: CASSPRRQGGAHYEQYF. The CDR3 DNA sequence: TGTGCCAGCAGCCCGAGGAGACAGGGAGGGGCTCACTACGAGCAGTACTTC.

The chain combines TRBV20-1 with TRBJ2-7; D possibly corresponds to TRBD1 (5 bases). This CDR3 comprises 13 residues. The germline V gene has CDR1 DFQATT and CDR2 SNEGSKA (reference sequence). V was cut by 7 bases and J by 6 bases, with 19 bases left in between. This CDR3 reads CSGADSPGFEQYF. As DNA, the CDR3 is TGCAGTGGAGCCGACAGTCCCGGCTTCGAGCAGTACTTC.

The chain is built from TRBV27 and TRBJ2-7, with D maybe TRBD2 (6 bases). CDR1 and CDR2 from the germline V gene are MNHEY and SMNVEV (reference sequence). The CDR3 loop spans 14 amino acids. V lost 1 base, J lost 3 bases, and 10 bases lay in between. The CDR3: CASSLFSRDYEQYF. The DNA of the CDR3 is TGTGCCAGCAGTTTATTTTCGCGGGACTACGAGCAGTACTTC.

This clonotype was detected ten times or more. The V and J genes are TRBV20-1 and TRBJ2-5; tentatively, D is TRBD2 (5 bases). Germline assignment: CDR1 DFQATT and CDR2 SNEGSKA (reference sequence). The CDR3 loop spans 17 amino acids. Trimming stripped 0 bases from V and 2 bases from J, with 19 bases between. CDR3 loop: CSARDKRWASFQETQYF. The CDR3 bases are TGCAGTGCTAGAGATAAACGGTGGGCTAGCTTTCAAGAGACCCAGTACTTC.

This clonotype has only a few counts. The rearrangement links TRBV6-1 to TRBJ2-3; D not certain. V lost 6 bases, J lost 2 bases, and 18 bases lay in between. The CDR3 loop spans 16 amino acids. Looked up from germline, CDR1 is MNHNS and CDR2 is SASEGT. The CDR3 protein is CASRVTWGTYTDTQYF. The CDR3 DNA reads TGTGCCAGCAGAGTGACTTGGGGTACATACACAGATACGCAGTATTTT.

The rearrangement uses TRBV6-5 and TRBJ1-1; possibly TRBD1 for D (6 bases). Trimming removed 0 bases at V and 5 bases at J, with 13 bases between. The length of the CDR3 is 15 residues. Looked up from germline, CDR1 is MNHEY and CDR2 is SVGAGI. In DNA, the CDR3 is TGTGCCAGCAGTTACTCGGGGGGCGCGGGAACTGAAGCTTTCTTT. It encodes CASSYSGGAGTEAFF.

This clonotype was observed many times. The rearrangement uses TRBV30 and TRBJ1-1; D uncertain. Germline V gene data show CDR1 as GTSNPN and CDR2 as SVGIG (reference sequence). This CDR3 is 15 amino acids long. V lost 6 bases to trimming and J lost 1 base, with 18 bases between them. Written as DNA, the CDR3 is TGTGCCTGCCCGCCGTTTTGGGAGGGGAACACTGAAGCTTTCTTT. Residues: CACPPFWEGNTEAFF.

The chain links TRBV6-1 to TRBJ2-4; D is undetermined. The CDR3 runs 16 residues. The germline CDR1 and CDR2 sequences are MNHNS and SASEGT. The V end was cut by 1 base, the J end by 3 bases, with 13 bases between. CDR3 DNA sequence: TGTGCCAGCAGTGAAGTAGGCCTTGGTGGCAAAAACATTCAGTACTTC. Amino acids: CASSEVGLGGKNIQYF.

V usage is TRBV20-1 and J usage is TRBJ2-1; D not certain. Germline CDR1 reads DFQATT; CDR2 reads SNEGSKA (reference sequence). Trimming removed 6 bases at V and 3 bases at J, with 15 bases between. There are 14 residues in the CDR3. CDR3 loop: CSAPGLVGYNEQFF. The CDR3 nucleotides read TGCAGTGCCCCGGGCCTAGTTGGCTACAATGAGCAGTTCTTC.

The V gene is TRBV20-1, the J gene TRBJ2-1, with D perhaps matching TRBD2 (6 bases). The length of the CDR3 is 17 residues. The germline V and J ends were trimmed by 6 bases and 2 bases, with 23 bases remaining between them. CDR1 is DFQATT and CDR2 is SNEGSKA in the germline V gene (reference sequence). The CDR3 sequence: CSALKIHRESPYNEQFF. For the CDR3, the DNA is TGCAGTGCCCTTAAAATTCACCGGGAGTCCCCCTACAATGAGCAGTTCTTC.

This clonotype came up a few times. At one end the junction does not follow the germline gene, possibly because of a read error. The rearrangement joins TRBV20-1 to TRBJ1-1; a possible D gene is TRBD1 (6 bases). CDR3 length equals 11 residues. Germline CDR1 reads DFQATT; CDR2 reads SNEGSKA (reference sequence). CDR3 coding DNA: TGCAGTGCAGTAGGGGGTACTGGAGCTTTCTTT. It yields the protein CSAVGGTGAFF.

Ten or more counts support this clonotype. The chain's CDR3 is CASRISEGSGELFF. CDR3 nucleotide sequence: TGTGCCAGCAGAATTAGCGAGGGGTCAGGGGAGCTGTTTTTT. The chain recombines TRBV7-2 with TRBJ2-2, with D possibly being TRBD1 or TRBD2 (5 bases each). The V end was cut by 6 bases, the J end by 8 bases, with 16 bases between. The CDR3 is made up of 14 amino acids. Per the germline V gene, CDR1 is SGHTA and CDR2 is FQGNSA. Variable domain in full (rest from reference TRBV7-2 and TRBJ2-2): GAGVSQSPSNKVTEKGKDVELRCDPISGHTALYWYRQSLGQGLEFLIYFQGNSAPDKSGLPSDRFSAERTGGSVSTLTIQRTQQEDSAVYLCASRISEGSGELFFGEGSRLTVL.

The J gene is TRBJ2-5, the V gene TRBV6-4; D remains unclear. The length of the CDR3 is 13 residues. Trimming shortened V by 3 bases and J by 3 bases, and 8 bases separated the two germline ends. Germline lookup yields CDR1 MRHNA and CDR2 SNTAGT. The CDR3 DNA reads TGTGCCAGCAGTGAAACAGCAAAAGAGACCCAGTACTTC. Its translation is CASSETAKETQYF.

The chain employs TRBV20-1 and TRBJ2-2; 15 bases agree with TRBD2. Germline V gives CDR1 DFQATT, CDR2 SNEGSKA (reference sequence). With V trimmed by 2 bases and J by 4 bases, 8 bases remained unmatched. The CDR3 spans 18 residues. The CDR3 DNA is TGCAGTGCTAGATCTGGACTAGCGGGAGGGACCCTCACCGGGGAGCTGTTTTTT. It is translated as CSARSGLAGGTLTGELFF.